This T cell receptor (beta chain) was obtained from a study of shared clonotypes between healthy human individuals. The study's findings and limits: Researchers found naive subsets generally carried larger estimated richness than memory subsets. The represented genetic and exposure-history diversity was limited by the small number of donors. Naive CD4 clonotype sharing across several donors was around 5%.

Participating donors were healthy, HIV-negative adults free of recent acute infections or vaccinations. Comment on this clone: The antigen is unknown.

The V gene lost 4 bases and the J gene lost 2 bases, with 11 bases spanning the gap. Germline V CDR1 and CDR2: MNHNY, SVGAGI (reference sequence). The CDR3 consists of 14 residues. The protocol was immunoSEQ multiplex PCR, while the TCRdb copy is restricted to in-frame clones and leaves out a portion. The table has 2,500,000 or so clones, over 85% seen once. This chain joins TRBV6-6 and TRBJ1-2; D might be TRBD1 (6 bases). What was sequenced was naive CD4+ T cells sorted from blood. Subset reported: CD45RA+ positively selected. The TCR was taken from a man between 18 and 29 years old in good health. CDR3 protein: CASSLQGTNYGYTF. The CDR3 DNA is TGTGCCAGCAGTTTACAGGGTACCAACTATGGCTACACCTTC.